The next 3 T cell receptor beta chains were all read from a single sample in a study of blood T cell repertoires in COVID-19. Measured with immunoSEQ multiplex PCR; TCRdb has only the in-frame clones, and not every one. The sample contains 210,000 or so clones, roughly 82% of which appear only once. What was sequenced was peripheral blood. These TCRs come from a woman in her thirties or forties with acute or convalescent COVID-19.

This clone appeared once. The chain joins TRBV11-1 to TRBJ2-3; 9 bases fit TRBD2. Trimming removed 5 bases from V and 2 bases from J; junction bases left unmatched: 5. Germline CDR1 and CDR2: SGHAT and FQDESV (reference sequence). The CDR3 contains 15 residues. The CDR3, as DNA: TGTGCCAGCAGCGGTCTAGCGGGGAACACAGATACGCAGTATTTT. This gives the protein CASSGLAGNTDTQYF.

The CDR3 sequence: CASSLAKGAGVNYGYTF. CDR3 DNA: TGTGCCAGCAGCTTAGCAAAAGGGGCAGGGGTGAACTATGGCTACACCTTC. This chain joins TRBV11-2 and TRBJ1-2, with D possibly being TRBD1 (6 bases). The CDR3 contains 17 residues. Trimming stripped 1 base from V and 2 bases from J, with 17 bases between. Germline CDR1 is SGHAT and CDR2 is FQNNGV.

This rearrangement joins TRBV24-1 to TRBJ2-3; D is unclear. Germline V gene sequence: CDR1 KGHDR, CDR2 SFDVKD. Trimming removed 4 bases from V and 4 bases from J, with 11 bases in between. This CDR3 has 14 residues. In DNA, the CDR3 is TGTGCCACCAGTGACGTACATTCAGCAGATACGCAGTATTTT. It encodes CATSDVHSADTQYF.